This TCR beta chain comes out of a study of T cells in Graves' hyperthyroidism and ophthalmopathy (dated by TCRdb to between 2018 and 2021). General notes on the study: To identify TCR V-J signatures that set the groups apart, the researchers used a discovery cohort of 100 patients, made up of fewer than 50 with Graves' ophthalmopathy and some 55 with stable Graves' hyperthyroidism. Following sampling, methimazole starting at 30 mg daily was given to hyperthyroidism patients, and high-dose intravenous methylprednisolone was given to ophthalmopathy patients. TCR Vbeta CDR3 sequencing of 130 to 150 peripheral blood samples (more than 40 ophthalmopathy, 75 hyperthyroidism and approximately 17 progressor patients) is reported in the paper. Prospective prediction of ophthalmopathy was tested in an independent validation cohort of approximately 19 hyperthyroidism patients and 15 to 17 patients who later progressed to ophthalmopathy. The study also compared thyroid tissue and blood T-cell repertoires from about six Graves' hyperthyroidism patients. The 90 or so discovery patients were randomly split 7:3 into training and test sets. Overall study results and their limits: During validation, the model predicted progression to ophthalmopathy a median of around six months ahead of onset, with roughly 65% sensitivity and less than 85% specificity. Most expanded thyroid clonotypes (frequency above 0.001) were also found in blood, which suggests that blood repertoires may mirror thyroid immune responses. Ophthalmopathy was separated from stable hyperthyroidism by a 13 V-J signature model, with about 88% sensitivity and just over 81% specificity obtained in cross-validation and 80%/75% obtained in testing. No statistical method was used to set the sample size in advance, and investigators knew the group allocation.

The TCR beta CDR3 regions were amplified from RNA transcripts. The first round of RT-PCR for the TCR CDR3 was performed with the HTBI primer set and the Qiagen OneStep RT-PCR kit. The libraries were constructed in a second round of multiplex PCR and then size-selected and purified. Sequencing of the libraries was done on an Illumina HiSeq2000 using paired-end 100 bp reads. The paper's processing steps were these. SOAPnuke was used to process the raw data, with reads discarded if the reads contained adapters or uncalled bases, had a mean Phred below 15, or lacked an exact constant-primer or identifier match. COPE v1.2.5 was used to merge high-quality paired reads, and clonotypes were defined as unique nucleotide sequences. MiTCR v1.1 was used to align clonotypes to the IMGT TRBV, TRBD and TRBJ reference segments. The analysis was restricted to V-J combinations with a frequency above 0.0001, which together covered around 99% of the repertoires. The TCS score was defined as the ratio of F50 (clonal expansion) to E x V (chaos), calculated using BLOSUM62-based TCRdist between CDR3 peptides within each V-J. Welch's t-statistics and random forest reduced roughly 530 V-J features to 13, which were used in a naive Bayes classifier (R e1071). The raw public reads went through TCRdb reprocessing: fastp at Q25, MiXCR clone calling, in-frame beta chains kept. Identical CDR3 protein sequences are pooled into one entry, listed with their most common genes and DNA. The V and J calls come from TCRdb's annotation, not from the publication. The table for this sample lists just over 550,000 distinct CDR3 sequences; approximately 44% of them were counted only once. 8.2% of the sample goes to the ten largest clones.

CDR1 and CDR2 were assigned from the germline V gene as SGHTA and FQGNSA. The CDR3, cysteine through phenylalanine, is 13 amino acids long. Only CDR3 DNA remains: 39 bases, in frame from the first base. Germline trimming: 6 bases from V, 6 bases from J; junction bases outside gene matches: 7. A word on this clonotype: There is no known antigen for this receptor. Base quality data are lacking; no much larger clone is found one base away.

Stable Graves' hyperthyroidism was defined as the absence of progression to ophthalmopathy over 18 months of follow-up. Hyperthyroidism patients were aged 18 to 65 years and newly diagnosed, with disease duration of less than 2 months. Exclusion was applied to patients with uncontrolled infections, other autoimmune diseases, pregnancy or lactation. Diagnoses were established on the basis of clinical symptoms, serum thyroxine and TRAb, thyroid ultrasound, and orbital computed tomography. Total RNA was extracted using Trizol reagent, and RNA quality was assessed on an Agilent 2100 Bioanalyzer. The chain couples TRBV7-2 to TRBJ1-2; 7 nucleotides in the junction match TRBD1. The sample taken for sequencing was peripheral blood or thyroid tissue (not recorded which). This TCR derives from a woman aged 18-35 years with Graves' hyperthyroidism. Donor details come from another sample of the same person, matched by shared clones. The bases are TGTGCCAGCAGACCCACAGGGGTTCATGGCTACACCTTC. Its product reads: CASRPTGVHGYTF.